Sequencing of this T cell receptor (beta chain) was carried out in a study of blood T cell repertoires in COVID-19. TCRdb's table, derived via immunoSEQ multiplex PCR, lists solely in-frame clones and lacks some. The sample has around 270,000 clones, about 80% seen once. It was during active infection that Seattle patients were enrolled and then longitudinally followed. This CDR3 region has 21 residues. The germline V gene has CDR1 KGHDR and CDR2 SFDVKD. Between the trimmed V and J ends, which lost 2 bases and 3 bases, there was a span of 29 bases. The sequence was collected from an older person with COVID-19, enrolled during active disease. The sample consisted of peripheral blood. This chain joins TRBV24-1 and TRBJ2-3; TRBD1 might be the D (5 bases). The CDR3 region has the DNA TGTGCCACCAGTGATTCCTCGATCTCTCCGGAAGCAGGGATGATGACAGATACGCAGTATTTT. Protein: CATSDSSISPEAGMMTDTQYF.